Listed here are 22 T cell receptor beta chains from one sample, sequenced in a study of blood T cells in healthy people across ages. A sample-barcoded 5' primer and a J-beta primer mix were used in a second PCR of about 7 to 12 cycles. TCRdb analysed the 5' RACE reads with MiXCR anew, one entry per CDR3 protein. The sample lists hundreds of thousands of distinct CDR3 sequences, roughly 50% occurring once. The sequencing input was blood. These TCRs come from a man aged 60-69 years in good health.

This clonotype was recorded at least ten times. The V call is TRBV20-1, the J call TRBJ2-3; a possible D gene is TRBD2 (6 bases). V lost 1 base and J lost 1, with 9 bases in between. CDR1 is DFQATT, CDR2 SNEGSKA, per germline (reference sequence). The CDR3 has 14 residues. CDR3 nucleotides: TGCAGTGCTAGAGTTTGGGAGGGCACAGATACGCAGTATTTT. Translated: CSARVWEGTDTQYF.

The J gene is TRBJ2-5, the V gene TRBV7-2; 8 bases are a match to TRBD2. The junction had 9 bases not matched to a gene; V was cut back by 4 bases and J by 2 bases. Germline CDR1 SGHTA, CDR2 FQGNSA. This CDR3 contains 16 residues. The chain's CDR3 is CASSSLGGARQETQYF. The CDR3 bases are TGTGCCAGCAGCTCCCTCGGGGGGGCCCGACAAGAGACCCAGTACTTC.

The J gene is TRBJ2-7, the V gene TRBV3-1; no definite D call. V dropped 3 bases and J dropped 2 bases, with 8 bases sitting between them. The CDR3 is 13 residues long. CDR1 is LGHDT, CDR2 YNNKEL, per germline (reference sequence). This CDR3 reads CASSQPPTYEQYF. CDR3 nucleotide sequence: TGTGCCAGCAGCCAGCCCCCTACCTACGAGCAGTACTTC.

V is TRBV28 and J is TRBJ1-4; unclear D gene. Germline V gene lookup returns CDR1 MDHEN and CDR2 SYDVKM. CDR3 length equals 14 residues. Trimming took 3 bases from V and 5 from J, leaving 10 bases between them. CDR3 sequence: CASSLMVRNEKLFF. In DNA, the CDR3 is TGTGCCAGCAGTTTGATGGTCAGAAATGAAAAACTGTTTTTT.

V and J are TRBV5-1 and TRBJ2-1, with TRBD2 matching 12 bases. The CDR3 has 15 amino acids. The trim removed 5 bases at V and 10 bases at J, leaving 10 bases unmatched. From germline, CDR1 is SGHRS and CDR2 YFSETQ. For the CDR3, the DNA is TGCGCCAGCAGAACTAGCGGGGGGCCCCTGGGGGAGCAGTTCTTC. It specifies CASRTSGGPLGEQFF. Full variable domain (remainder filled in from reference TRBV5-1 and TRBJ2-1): KAGVTQTPRYLIKTRGQQVTLSCSPISGHRSVSWYQQTPGQGLQFLFEYFSETQRNKGNFPGRFSGRQFSNSRSEMNVSTLELGDSALYLCASRTSGGPLGEQFFGPGTRLTVL.

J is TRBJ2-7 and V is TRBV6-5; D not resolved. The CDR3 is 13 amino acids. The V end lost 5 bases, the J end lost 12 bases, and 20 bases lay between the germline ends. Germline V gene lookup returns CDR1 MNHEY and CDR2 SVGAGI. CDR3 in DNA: TGTGCCAGCAGTGACACGATGGGAAACATTCTGTACTTC. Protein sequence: CASSDTMGNILYF.

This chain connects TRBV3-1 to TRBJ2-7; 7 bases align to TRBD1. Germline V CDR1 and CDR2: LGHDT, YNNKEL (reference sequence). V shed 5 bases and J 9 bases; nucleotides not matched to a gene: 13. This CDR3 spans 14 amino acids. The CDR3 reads CASSSDPSGGRQYF. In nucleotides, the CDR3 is TGTGCCAGCAGCTCCGACCCCTCAGGGGGAAGGCAGTACTTC.

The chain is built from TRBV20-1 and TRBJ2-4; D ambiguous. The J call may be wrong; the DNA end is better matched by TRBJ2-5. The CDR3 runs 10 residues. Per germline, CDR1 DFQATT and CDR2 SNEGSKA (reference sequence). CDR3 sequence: CSAWVETQYF. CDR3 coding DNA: TGCAGCGCGTGGGTGGAGACCCAGTACTTC.

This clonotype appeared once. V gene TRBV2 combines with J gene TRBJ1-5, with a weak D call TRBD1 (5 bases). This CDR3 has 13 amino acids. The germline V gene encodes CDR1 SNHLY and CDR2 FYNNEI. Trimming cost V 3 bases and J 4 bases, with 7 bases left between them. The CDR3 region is CASSEEGNQPQHF. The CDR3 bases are TGTGCCAGCAGTGAGGAGGGGAATCAGCCCCAGCATTTT.

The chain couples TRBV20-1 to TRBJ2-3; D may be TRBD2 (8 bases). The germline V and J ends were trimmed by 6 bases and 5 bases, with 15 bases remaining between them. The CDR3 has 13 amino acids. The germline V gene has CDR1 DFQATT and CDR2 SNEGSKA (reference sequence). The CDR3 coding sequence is TGCAGTGCCAGGGGGACTAGTCAAGATACGCAGTATTTT. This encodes CSARGTSQDTQYF.

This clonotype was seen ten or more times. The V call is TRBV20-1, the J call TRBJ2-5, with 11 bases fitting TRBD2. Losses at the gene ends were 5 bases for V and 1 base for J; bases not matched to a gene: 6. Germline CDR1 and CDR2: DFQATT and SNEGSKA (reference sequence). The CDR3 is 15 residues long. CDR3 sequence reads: CSAEILAGAQETQYF. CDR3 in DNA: TGCAGTGCTGAGATACTAGCGGGGGCCCAAGAGACCCAGTACTTC.

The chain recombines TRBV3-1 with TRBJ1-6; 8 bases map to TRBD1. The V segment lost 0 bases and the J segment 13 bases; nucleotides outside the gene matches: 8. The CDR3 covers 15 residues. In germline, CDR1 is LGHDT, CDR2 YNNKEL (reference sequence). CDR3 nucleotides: TGTGCCAGCAGCCAAGATACCGGGACAGGTTTTCCCCTCCACTTT. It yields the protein CASSQDTGTGFPLHF.

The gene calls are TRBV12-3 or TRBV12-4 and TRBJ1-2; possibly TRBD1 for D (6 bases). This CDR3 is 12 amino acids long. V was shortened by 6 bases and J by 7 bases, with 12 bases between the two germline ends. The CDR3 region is CASSMDSRGYTF. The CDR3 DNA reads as TGTGCCAGCAGCATGGACAGCCGTGGCTACACCTTC.

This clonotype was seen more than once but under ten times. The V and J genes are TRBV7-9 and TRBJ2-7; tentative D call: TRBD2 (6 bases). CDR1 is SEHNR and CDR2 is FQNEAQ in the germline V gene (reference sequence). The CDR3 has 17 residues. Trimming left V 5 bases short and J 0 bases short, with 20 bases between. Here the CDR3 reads CASSPKTPGLYSYEQYF. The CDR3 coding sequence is TGTGCCAGCAGCCCGAAAACACCGGGACTTTACTCCTACGAGCAGTACTTC.

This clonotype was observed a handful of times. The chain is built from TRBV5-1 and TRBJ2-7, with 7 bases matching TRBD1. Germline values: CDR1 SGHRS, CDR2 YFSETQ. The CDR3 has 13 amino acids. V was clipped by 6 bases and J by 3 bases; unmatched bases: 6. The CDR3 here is CASTPGQSYEQYF. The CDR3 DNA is TGCGCCAGCACCCCGGGACAGAGCTACGAGCAGTACTTC.

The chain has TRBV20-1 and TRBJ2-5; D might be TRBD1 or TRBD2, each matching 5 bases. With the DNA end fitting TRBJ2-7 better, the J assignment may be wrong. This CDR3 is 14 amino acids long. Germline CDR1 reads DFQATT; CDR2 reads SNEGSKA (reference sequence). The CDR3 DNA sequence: TGCAGTGCTAGGTCCCGGGGCCTCGACGACGAGCAGTACTTC. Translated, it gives CSARSRGLDDEQYF.

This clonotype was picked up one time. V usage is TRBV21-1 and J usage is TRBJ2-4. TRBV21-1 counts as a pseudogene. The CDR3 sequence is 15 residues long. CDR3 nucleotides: TGTGCCAGCAGCAAAGCGCCCAGCAAGGGTCCGGAGCAGTACTTC. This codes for CASSKAPSKGPEQYF.

The CDR3 is CASTLVVGSPLHF. The CDR3 DNA reads as TGTGCCAGCACCCTCGTCGTGGGTTCACCCCTCCACTTT. V and J are TRBV7-9 and TRBJ1-6; D is uncertain. Trimming pared 7 bases from V and 9 bases from J, leaving 13 bases between. Germline CDR1 and CDR2: SEHNR and FQNEAQ (reference sequence). The CDR3 length is 13 residues.

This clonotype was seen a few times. The CDR3 DNA reads TGCAGTGCTCACTCCGGGCCCAGCACAGATACGCAGTATTTT. This translates into CSAHSGPSTDTQYF. V and J are TRBV20-1 and TRBJ2-3; no clear D gene. The V gene lost 5 bases and the J gene lost 0 bases, with 12 bases spanning the gap. Germline values: CDR1 DFQATT, CDR2 SNEGSKA (reference sequence). The CDR3 length is 14 residues.

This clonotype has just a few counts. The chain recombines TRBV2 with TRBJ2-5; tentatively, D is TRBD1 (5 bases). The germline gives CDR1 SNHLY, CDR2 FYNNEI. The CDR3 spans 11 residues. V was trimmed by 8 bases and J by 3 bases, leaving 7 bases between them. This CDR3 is CASGAEETQYF. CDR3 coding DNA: TGTGCCAGCGGGGCTGAAGAGACCCAGTACTTC.

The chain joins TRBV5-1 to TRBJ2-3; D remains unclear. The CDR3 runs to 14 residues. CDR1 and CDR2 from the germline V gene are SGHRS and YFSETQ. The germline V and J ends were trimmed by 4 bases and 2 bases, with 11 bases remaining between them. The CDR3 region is CASSPGSTTDTQYF. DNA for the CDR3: TGCGCCAGCAGCCCCGGCAGCACCACAGATACGCAGTATTTT.

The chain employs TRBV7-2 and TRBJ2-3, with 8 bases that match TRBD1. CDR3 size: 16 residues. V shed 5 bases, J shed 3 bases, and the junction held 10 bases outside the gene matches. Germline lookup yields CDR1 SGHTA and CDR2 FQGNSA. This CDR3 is CASSGETGAKTDTQYF. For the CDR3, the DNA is TGTGCCAGCAGCGGAGAGACAGGGGCCAAAACAGATACGCAGTATTTT.